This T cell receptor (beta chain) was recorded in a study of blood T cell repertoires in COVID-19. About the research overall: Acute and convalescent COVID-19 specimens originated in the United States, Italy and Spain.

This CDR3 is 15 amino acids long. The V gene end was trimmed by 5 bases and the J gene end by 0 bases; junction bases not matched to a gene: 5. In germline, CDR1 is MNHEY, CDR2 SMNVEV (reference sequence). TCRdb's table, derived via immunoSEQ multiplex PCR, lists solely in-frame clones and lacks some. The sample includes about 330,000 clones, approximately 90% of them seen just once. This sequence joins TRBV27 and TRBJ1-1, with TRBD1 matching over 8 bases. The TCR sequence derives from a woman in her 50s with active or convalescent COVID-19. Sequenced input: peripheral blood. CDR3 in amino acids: CASSAGQGLNTEAFF. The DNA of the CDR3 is TGTGCCAGCAGTGCCGGACAGGGCCTGAACACTGAAGCTTTCTTT.